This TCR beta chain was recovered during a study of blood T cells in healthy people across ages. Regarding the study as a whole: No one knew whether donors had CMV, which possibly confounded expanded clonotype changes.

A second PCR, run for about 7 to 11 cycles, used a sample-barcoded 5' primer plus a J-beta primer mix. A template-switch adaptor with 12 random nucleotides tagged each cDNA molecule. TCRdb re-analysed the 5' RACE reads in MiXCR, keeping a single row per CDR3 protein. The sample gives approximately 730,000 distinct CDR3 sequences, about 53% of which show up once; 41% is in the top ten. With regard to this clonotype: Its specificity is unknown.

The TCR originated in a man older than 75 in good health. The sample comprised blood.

This chain's CDR3 is CAWIDGTSYNEQFF. CDR3 sequence (DNA): TGTGCCTGGATAGACGGAACCTCCTACAATGAGCAGTTCTTC. This rearrangement joins TRBV30 to TRBJ2-1; D not certain. The CDR3 runs to 14 residues. The V end was cut by 4 bases, the J end by 0 bases, with 10 bases between. Germline V CDR1 and CDR2: GTSNPN, SVGIG (reference sequence). The variable domain in full, completed from reference TRBV30 and TRBJ2-1, reads SQTIHQWPATLVQPVGSPLSLECTVEGTSNPNLYWYRQAAGRGLQLLFYSVGIGQISSEVPQNLSASRPQDRQFILSSKKLLLSDSGFYLCAWIDGTSYNEQFFGPGTRLTVL.